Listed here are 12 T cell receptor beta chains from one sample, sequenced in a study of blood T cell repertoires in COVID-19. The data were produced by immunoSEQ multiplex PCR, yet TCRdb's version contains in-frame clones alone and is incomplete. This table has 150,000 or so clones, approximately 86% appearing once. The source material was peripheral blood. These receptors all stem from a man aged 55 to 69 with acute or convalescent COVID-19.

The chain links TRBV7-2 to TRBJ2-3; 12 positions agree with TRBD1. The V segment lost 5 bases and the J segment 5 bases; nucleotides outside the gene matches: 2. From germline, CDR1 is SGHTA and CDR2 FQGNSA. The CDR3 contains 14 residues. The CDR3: CASSRDRGRDTQYF. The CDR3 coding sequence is TGTGCCAGCAGCAGGGACAGGGGGCGAGATACGCAGTATTTT.

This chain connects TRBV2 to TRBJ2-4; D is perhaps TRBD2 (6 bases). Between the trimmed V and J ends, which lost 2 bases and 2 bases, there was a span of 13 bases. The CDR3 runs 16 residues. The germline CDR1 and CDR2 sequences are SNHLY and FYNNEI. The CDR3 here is CASSESGRGPKNIQYF. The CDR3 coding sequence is TGTGCCAGCAGTGAATCCGGGCGGGGCCCCAAAAACATTCAGTACTTC. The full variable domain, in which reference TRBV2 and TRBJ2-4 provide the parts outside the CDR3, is EPEVTQTPSHQVTQMGQEVILRCVPISNHLYFYWYRQILGQKVEFLVSFYNNEISEKSEIFDDQFSVERPDGSNFTLKIRSTKLEDSAMYFCASSESGRGPKNIQYFGAGTRLSVL.

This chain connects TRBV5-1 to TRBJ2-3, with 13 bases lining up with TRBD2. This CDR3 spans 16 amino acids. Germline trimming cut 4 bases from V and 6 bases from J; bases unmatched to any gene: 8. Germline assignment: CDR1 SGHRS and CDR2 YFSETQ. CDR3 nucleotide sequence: TGCGCCAGCAGCCGGACTAGCGGGGGCCCCGGGGATACGCAGTATTTT. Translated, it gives CASSRTSGGPGDTQYF.

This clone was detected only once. CDR3 amino acids: CSVVQDLSNYGYTF. DNA for the CDR3: TGCAGCGTTGTCCAGGACTTAAGTAACTATGGCTACACCTTC. The V call is TRBV29-1, the J call TRBJ1-2; no clear D. V shed 4 bases and J shed 1 base, with 13 bases lying between them. CDR1 is SQVTM, CDR2 ANQGSEA, per germline. The CDR3 runs to 14 residues.

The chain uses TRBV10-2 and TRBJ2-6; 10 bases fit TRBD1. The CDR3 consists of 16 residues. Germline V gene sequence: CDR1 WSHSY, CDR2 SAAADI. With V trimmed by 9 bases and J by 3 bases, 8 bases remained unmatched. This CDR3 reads CASNDRGRGGANVLTF. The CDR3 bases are TGCGCCAGTAACGACAGGGGGCGAGGTGGGGCCAACGTCCTGACTTTC.

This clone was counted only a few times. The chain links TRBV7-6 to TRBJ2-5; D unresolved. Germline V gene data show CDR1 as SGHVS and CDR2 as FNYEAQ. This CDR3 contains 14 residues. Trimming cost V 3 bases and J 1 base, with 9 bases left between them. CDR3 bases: TGTGCCAGCAGCTTTTCACAGTCCCAAGAGACCCAGTACTTC. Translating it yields CASSFSQSQETQYF.

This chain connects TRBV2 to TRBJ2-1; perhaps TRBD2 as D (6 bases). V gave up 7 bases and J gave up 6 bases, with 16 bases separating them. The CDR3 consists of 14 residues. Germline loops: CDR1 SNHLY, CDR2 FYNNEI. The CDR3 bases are TGTGCCAGCATCGAGGGGAGGAGGGTCAATGAGCAGTTCTTC. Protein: CASIEGRRVNEQFF. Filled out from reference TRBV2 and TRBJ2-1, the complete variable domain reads EPEVTQTPSHQVTQMGQEVILRCVPISNHLYFYWYRQILGQKVEFLVSFYNNEISEKSEIFDDQFSVERPDGSNFTLKIRSTKLEDSAMYFCASIEGRRVNEQFFGPGTRLTVL.

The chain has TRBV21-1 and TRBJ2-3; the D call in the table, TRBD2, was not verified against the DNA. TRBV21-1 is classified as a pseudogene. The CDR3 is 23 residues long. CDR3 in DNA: TGTGCCAGCAGCAAAGAATGTGTCAGAGACCCCCCGACTAAGGATGAAGGAACAGATACGCAGTATTTT. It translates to CASSKECVRDPPTKDEGTDTQYF.

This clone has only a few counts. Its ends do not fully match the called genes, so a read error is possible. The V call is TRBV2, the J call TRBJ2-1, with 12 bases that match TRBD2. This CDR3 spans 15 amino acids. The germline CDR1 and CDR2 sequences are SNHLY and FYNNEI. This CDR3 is CASREGTSGLNEQFF. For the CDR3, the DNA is TGTGCCAGCAGGGAAGGGACTAGCGGGCTTAATGAGCAGTTCTTC.

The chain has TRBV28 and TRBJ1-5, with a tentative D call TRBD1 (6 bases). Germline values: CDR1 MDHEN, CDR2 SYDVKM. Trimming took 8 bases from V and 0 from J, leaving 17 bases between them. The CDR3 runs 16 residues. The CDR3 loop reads CASGAPGQYSNQPQHF. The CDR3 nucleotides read TGTGCCAGCGGAGCGCCGGGACAATATAGCAATCAGCCCCAGCATTTT.

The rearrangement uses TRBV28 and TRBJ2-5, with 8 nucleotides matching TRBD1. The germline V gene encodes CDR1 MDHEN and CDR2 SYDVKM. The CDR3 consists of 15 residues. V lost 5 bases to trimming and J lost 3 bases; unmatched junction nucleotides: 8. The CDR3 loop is CASSETGAGKETQYF. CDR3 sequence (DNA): TGTGCCAGCAGTGAGACAGGGGCTGGGAAAGAGACCCAGTACTTC.

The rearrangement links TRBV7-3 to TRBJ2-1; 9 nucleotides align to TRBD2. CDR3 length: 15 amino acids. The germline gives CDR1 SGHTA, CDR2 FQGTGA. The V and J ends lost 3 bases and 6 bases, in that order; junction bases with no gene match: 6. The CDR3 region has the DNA TGTGCCAGCAGCTTTAGCGGGAGCCCCCTCAATGAGCAGTTCTTC. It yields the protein CASSFSGSPLNEQFF.